What follows describes a single T cell receptor beta chain. V lost 4 bases and J lost 0, with 13 bases in between. The CDR3 runs to 16 residues. CDR1 and CDR2 from the germline V gene are MDHEN and SYDVKM. These data belong to a study of CD8 T cells in Susac syndrome. Study background: Susac syndrome patients were untreated, on corticosteroids with some adding intravenous immunoglobulin, or on intravenous immunoglobulin only.

CD8+ and CD4+ T cells circulating in blood were sequenced for TCR beta. Random hexamers were used to reverse transcribe the RNA input (roughly 0.5 to 1 ug). It was immunoSEQ multiplex PCR that amplified TCR beta CDR3 across 54 Vbeta and 13 Jbeta. TCRdb processed the immunoSEQ multiplex PCR reads anew with MiXCR; each CDR3 protein has one entry. The profile covers about 90,000 distinct CDR3 sequences, with 95% to 96% appearing a single time and more than 0.5% taken by the ten largest. The source of this sequence is a human donor with Susac syndrome. The chain carries TRBV28 and TRBJ1-3, with D uncertain. The sequenced sample consisted of CD8+ T cells from PBMCs. In DNA, the CDR3 is TGTGCCAGCAGTTCCCATGAATTAAGCTCTGGAAACACCATATATTTT. Translated, it gives CASSSHELSSGNTIYF. The full variable domain, completed using reference TRBV28 and TRBJ1-3, is DVKVTQSSRYLVKRTGEKVFLECVQDMDHENMFWYRQDPGLGLRLIYFSYDVKMKEKGDIPEGYSVSREKKERFSLILESASTNQTSMYLCASSSHELSSGNTIYFGEGSWLTVV.